This T cell receptor (beta chain) is from a study of OX40 agonist ivuxolimab in advanced cancers. At the level of the study: The group had a mean age of around 60 years, ranged from about 20 to 80, and was 80% to 85% male. Of the participants, 40% had some prior anti-PD-1, anti-PD-L1 or anti-CTLA-4 therapy, which was allowed. General observations from the study: Dosing at 0.1 to 3.0 mg/kg was accompanied by clonal expansion of CD4+ and CD8+ blood T cells by week 6.

V was pared by 6 bases and J by 6 bases, with 8 bases of the junction left unmatched. CDR3 length: 14 residues. Per the germline V gene, CDR1 is MNHEY and CDR2 is SMNVEV (reference sequence). As for this clone: Its antigen is not known.

The repertoire was sequenced with immunoSEQ multiplex PCR; TCRdb's copy has only in-frame clones and lacks some. In the table there are approximately 82,000 clones, about 90% of which are singletons. Source: CD4+ or CD8+ T cells sorted from blood, taken in a trial of the OX40 agonist ivuxolimab. The clonotype comes from an adult with an advanced solid tumor such as melanoma, head and neck, liver or kidney cancer. This chain uses TRBV27 with TRBJ1-5; 7 positions agree with TRBD1. Here the CDR3 reads CASRTGYEGQPQHF. The CDR3 nucleotides are TGTGCCAGCAGGACAGGGTACGAAGGTCAGCCCCAGCATTTT.